The present T cell receptor (beta chain) was sequenced within a study of beta chain features in type 1 diabetes. The sequenced template was cDNA made from the entire isolated RNA. Reads from naive, central memory and regulatory T cell samples averaged about 3.3 million. Assay used: immunoSEQ multiplex PCR; TCRdb lists only in-frame clones, some missing. The sample consists of about 260,000 clones, roughly 21% of them appearing once. This clone was detected only a few times. Its antigen is still unknown. CDR3 length equals 14 residues. V was shortened by 9 bases and J by 1 base, with 13 bases between the two germline ends. Germline V gene sequence: CDR1 SGHRS, CDR2 YFSETQ. Study-wide results and caveats: A moderate, significant TCRB CDR3 shortening appeared in type 1 diabetes across four CD4+ subsets.

Sequencing was performed on naive CD4+ T cells from blood. This receptor was obtained from a woman aged 40 to 50 with type 1 diabetes. V and J are TRBV5-1 and TRBJ2-2, with a tentative D call TRBD1 (5 bases). Here the CDR3 DNA reads TGCGCCACCGCAACCCAGGGGAACACCGGGGAGCTGTTTTTT. Translated, it gives CATATQGNTGELFF.